A single TCR beta chain is shown here with its context. Cohort 3 recovery required two negative PCRs, clearance, or symptom resolution. The sample comes from a study of blood T cell repertoires in COVID-19. Study summary: Whether acute or convalescent, the COVID-19 samples came from the United States, Italy and Spain.

Repertoires were generated with immunoSEQ multiplex PCR, while TCRdb's copy carries only in-frame clones and drops some. Of more than 450,000 clones in the sample, around 90% are singletons; the top ten hold around 0.64%. The CDR3 consists of 13 residues. The germline V gene has CDR1 MDHEN and CDR2 SYDVKM. The V gene lost 5 bases and the J gene lost 4 bases, with 9 bases spanning the gap. The chain employs TRBV28 and TRBJ1-5; D gene ambiguous. This receptor was obtained from a young woman who had recovered from COVID-19. The sequenced material came from PBMCs or T cells enriched from blood (not recorded which). CDR3 protein: CASSPTNNQPQHF. The CDR3 coding sequence is TGTGCCAGCAGTCCAACTAATAATCAGCCCCAGCATTTT. The full variable domain, in which reference TRBV28 and TRBJ1-5 provide the parts outside the CDR3, is DVKVTQSSRYLVKRTGEKVFLECVQDMDHENMFWYRQDPGLGLRLIYFSYDVKMKEKGDIPEGYSVSREKKERFSLILESASTNQTSMYLCASSPTNNQPQHFGDGTRLSIL.